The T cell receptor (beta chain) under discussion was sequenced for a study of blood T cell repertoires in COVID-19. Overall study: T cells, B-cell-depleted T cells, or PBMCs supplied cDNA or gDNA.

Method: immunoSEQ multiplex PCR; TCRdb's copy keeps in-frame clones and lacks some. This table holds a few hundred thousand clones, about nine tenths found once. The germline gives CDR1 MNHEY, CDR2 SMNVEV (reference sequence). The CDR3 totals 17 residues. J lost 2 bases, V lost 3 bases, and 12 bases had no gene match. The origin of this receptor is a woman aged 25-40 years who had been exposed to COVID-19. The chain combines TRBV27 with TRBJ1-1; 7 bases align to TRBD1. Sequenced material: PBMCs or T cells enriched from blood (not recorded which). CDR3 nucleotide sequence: TGTGCCAGCAGTTTCTTAACCCCGACAGGGTCTAACACTGAAGCTTTCTTT. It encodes CASSFLTPTGSNTEAFF.